Each of the 19 T cell receptor beta chains below was sequenced from the same sample in a study of blood T cell repertoires in COVID-19. Some clones are missing from TCRdb's copy, which holds only in-frame ones; the method was immunoSEQ multiplex PCR. The repertoire includes fewer than 400,000 clones, around 85% of them detected once, and approximately 1.9% sits in the top ten. Sequenced sample: PBMCs or T cells enriched from blood (not recorded which). The receptor source for this set is a woman aged 25 to 45 who had been exposed to COVID-19.

V is TRBV10-3 and J is TRBJ1-4; a weak D match, TRBD1 (6 bases). The CDR3 sequence is 13 residues long. V was trimmed by 11 bases and J by 4 bases, leaving 14 bases between them. The V gene's germline CDR1 is ENHRY and CDR2 SYGVKD. CDR3 protein: CAAGGQINEKLFF. CDR3 nucleotide sequence: TGTGCCGCTGGTGGACAGATTAATGAAAAACTGTTTTTT.

This clone was seen more than once but under ten times. The V gene is TRBV24-1, the J gene TRBJ2-6; perhaps TRBD2 as D (6 bases). V gave up 5 bases and J gave up 3 bases, with 10 bases separating them. The V gene's germline CDR1 is KGHDR and CDR2 SFDVKD. The CDR3 covers 15 residues. Here the CDR3 DNA reads TGTGCCACCAGTGCATCGGGGGATGGGGCCAACGTCCTGACTTTC. Translation gives CATSASGDGANVLTF.

The chain recombines TRBV19 with TRBJ2-2; D may be TRBD2 (5 bases). The CDR3 covers 16 residues. In germline, CDR1 is LNHDA, CDR2 SQIVND (reference sequence). Between the trimmed V and J ends, which lost 4 bases and 3 bases, there was a span of 15 bases. CDR3 in DNA: TGTGCCAGTAGTAAACCGGGATTAATAGACACCGGGGAGCTGTTTTTT. Amino acids: CASSKPGLIDTGELFF.

In nucleotides, the CDR3 is TGTGCCAGTGGGGTGGCTAGCGCGAACACCGGGGAGCTGTTTTTT. This gives the protein CASGVASANTGELFF. The rearrangement joins TRBV11-3 to TRBJ2-2, with D possibly being TRBD2 (6 bases). Looked up from germline, CDR1 is SGHNT and CDR2 is YENEEA. The CDR3 is made up of 15 amino acids. The ends were cut back, 9 bases at V and 0 bases at J, with 14 bases in the middle.

The chain carries TRBV30 and TRBJ2-7, with 7 bases aligning to TRBD2. In germline, CDR1 is GTSNPN, CDR2 SVGIG (reference sequence). The CDR3 is 15 amino acids. V gave up 3 bases and J gave up 3 bases; unmatched junction bases: 11. The CDR3, as DNA: TGTGCCTGGAGGCCCATGGGGGGGGGTTTCTACGAGCAGTACTTC. It specifies CAWRPMGGGFYEQYF.

The rearrangement joins TRBV27 to TRBJ1-1; D gene ambiguous. V was shortened by 1 base and J by 4 bases, with 19 bases between the two germline ends. CDR1 and CDR2 from the germline V gene are MNHEY and SMNVEV (reference sequence). The CDR3 totals 17 residues. DNA of the CDR3: TGTGCCAGCAGTTTATTTCCCCGGGCCCAGGAGGGCACTGAAGCTTTCTTT. Translation: CASSLFPRAQEGTEAFF.

Here the CDR3 reads CASSYQRGIYEQYF. The CDR3 nucleotides read TGTGCCAGCAGTTACCAGCGGGGCATCTACGAGCAGTACTTC. V is TRBV6-5 and J is TRBJ2-7, with TRBD2 matching over 7 bases. Germline CDR1 and CDR2: MNHEY and SVGAGI. The CDR3 totals 14 residues. V lost 2 bases, J lost 3 bases, and 4 bases stayed unmatched.

The rearrangement links TRBV5-1 to TRBJ1-3; no firm D call. This CDR3 is 13 amino acids long. V lost 3 bases to trimming and J lost 1 base, with 5 bases between them. CDR1 and CDR2 (germline): SGHRS, YFSETQ. The CDR3 loop is CASSSISGNTIYF. In DNA, the CDR3 is TGCGCCAGCAGCTCCATTTCTGGAAACACCATATATTTT.

The chain carries TRBV19 and TRBJ2-2; TRBD2 might be the D (7 bases). The CDR3 extends over 14 amino acids. Between the trimmed V and J ends, which lost 5 bases and 6 bases, there was a span of 13 bases. The germline V gene has CDR1 LNHDA and CDR2 SQIVND (reference sequence). The CDR3 here is CASSGKGGAGELFF. CDR3 DNA sequence: TGTGCCAGTAGTGGAAAGGGGGGGGCCGGGGAGCTGTTTTTT.

This chain connects TRBV5-6 to TRBJ1-3; D call uncertain. The CDR3 covers 16 residues. Germline CDR1 reads SGHDT; CDR2 reads YYEEEE. V was clipped by 0 bases and J by 0 bases, with 10 bases between them. The CDR3 is CASSLGAGLSGNTIYF. The CDR3 DNA sequence: TGTGCCAGCAGCTTGGGGGCAGGCCTCTCTGGAAACACCATATATTTT.

This clone was seen only a few times. The chain recombines TRBV2 with TRBJ1-1; no clear D gene. Trimming took off 10 bases at V and 0 bases at J, with 12 bases between the two ends. The germline V gene has CDR1 SNHLY and CDR2 FYNNEI. The CDR3 has 13 residues. The CDR3 bases are TGTGCCACCACCCCTGAGATGAACACTGAAGCTTTCTTT. This translates into CATTPEMNTEAFF.

This chain links TRBV10-2 with TRBJ1-2; TRBD1 aligns across 11 bases. Germline CDR1 is WSHSY and CDR2 is SAAADI. The CDR3 is 17 residues long. V shed 2 bases and J 4 bases; nucleotides not matched to a gene: 9. The CDR3 DNA is TGCGCCAGCAGTGAGCGGGGCGGACAGGGGGCTGTCTATGGCTACACCTTC. Amino acids: CASSERGGQGAVYGYTF.

Notes on this clone: The limits of the CDR3 on the DNA are not certain, so only TCRdb's listed CDR3 is given. The CDR3 loop reads CASSKVGTGITYEQYF. The chain employs TRBV21-1 and TRBJ2-7; TRBD1 was called by the table and not checked on the DNA. TRBV21-1 is assigned pseudogene status. The CDR3 is 16 residues long, ends included.

The rearrangement uses TRBV28 and TRBJ1-6; TRBD1 might be the D (5 bases). The CDR3 runs to 15 residues. The V end was cut by 8 bases, the J end by 8 bases, with 19 bases between. Germline V lookup: CDR1 MDHEN, CDR2 SYDVKM. The CDR3 here is CASRRNRITYSPLHF. CDR3 bases: TGTGCCAGCCGTAGGAACAGGATTACCTATTCACCCCTCCACTTT.

The J gene is TRBJ2-3, the V gene TRBV30; maybe TRBD1 (5 bases). The V gene lost 0 bases and the J gene lost 5 bases, with 15 bases spanning the gap. The CDR3 is made up of 15 amino acids. Germline-derived CDR1 and CDR2 are GTSNPN and SVGIG (reference sequence). This CDR3 is CAWSVRQGTIDTQYF. The DNA for the CDR3 is TGTGCCTGGAGTGTACGGCAGGGAACGATAGATACGCAGTATTTT.

A note on this clone: This CDR3 is also generated by other DNA sequences in the sample. V and J are TRBV19 and TRBJ1-5, with D perhaps TRBD1 (5 bases). The CDR3 is 13 residues long. V shed 3 bases and J shed 6 bases, with 9 bases lying between them. Germline V gene data show CDR1 as LNHDA and CDR2 as SQIVND (reference sequence). The CDR3 nucleotides read TGTGCCAGTAGTATCCAGGGAGGTCAGCCCCAGCATTTT. Translating it yields CASSIQGGQPQHF. The variable domain in full, with the rest retrieved from reference TRBV19 and TRBJ1-5, is DGGITQSPKYLFRKEGQNVTLSCEQNLNHDAMYWYRQDPGQGLRLIYYSQIVNDFQKGDIAEGYSVSREKKESFPLTVTSAQKNPTAFYLCASSIQGGQPQHFGDGTRLSIL.

V and J are TRBV19 and TRBJ1-5; 8 nucleotides align to TRBD1. Germline assignment: CDR1 LNHDA and CDR2 SQIVND (reference sequence). V was clipped by 8 bases and J by 1 base; unmatched bases: 4. The CDR3 covers 14 residues. CDR3 loop: CASRRGHSNQPQHF. The CDR3 nucleotides are TGTGCCAGTCGCAGGGGGCACAGCAATCAGCCCCAGCATTTT.

The V gene is TRBV7-9, the J gene TRBJ2-7; 8 positions match TRBD2. CDR3 size: 14 residues. V lost 5 bases and J lost 6; bases outside the gene matches: 9. The V gene's germline CDR1 is SEHNR and CDR2 FQNEAQ (reference sequence). CDR3 in amino acids: CASSPLAGRVEQYF. The DNA of the CDR3 is TGTGCCAGCAGCCCCCTAGCGGGTCGTGTCGAGCAGTACTTC.

CDR3 bases: TGTGCCAGCAGCTCTCTAGAGGGTGAAAAACTGTTTTTT. It specifies CASSSLEGEKLFF. The chain recombines TRBV9 with TRBJ1-4; D not certain. V lost 4 bases and J lost 7, with 11 bases in between. CDR3 length: 13 amino acids. Germline lookup yields CDR1 SGDLS and CDR2 YYNGEE.